The present entry profiles one T cell receptor beta chain with its context. This clonotype appeared a few times. The target of this receptor is not known. No base qualities exist here, and no much larger clone lies one base off it. The trim is 6 bases for V and 11 bases for J, with a gap of 19 bases between the germline ends. The CDR3 measures 13 amino acids from cysteine to phenylalanine. Only the CDR3 DNA stays, 39 bases, in frame from base 1. From the germline V gene, CDR1 is SGHTA and CDR2 is FQGNSA. This specimen belongs to a study of T-cell reconstitution after alpha-beta-depleted transplantation in children (dated by TCRdb to 2016 to 2017). For the wider study: Using TCR repertoire profiling, the study quantitatively followed how T-cell immune reconstitution unfolded in children after TCRalphabeta/CD19-depleted allogeneic hematopoietic cell transplantation. The paper's findings and limits, for the study overall: The apparently early recovery of alphabetaT-cell counts about two months after transplant reportedly depended on only several hundred rapidly expanded clones that came from non-depleted graft cells. The frequencies of hyperexpanded clones fell over the following months, and after one year, T-cell counts and TCRbeta diversity were mostly attributed to newly produced T cells. In some patients, the high TCRbeta diversity seen at day 60 was put down to recipient T cells and intrathymic progenitors that had survived conditioning.

This specimen's treatment or condition label, interpreted: allogeneic hematopoietic cell transplantation with graft depleted of TCRalphabeta T cells and CD19 B cells. The children who served as transplant recipients had been given grafts of TCRalphabeta/CD19-depleted allogeneic hematopoietic cells. The library came from PCR. Sequencing was carried out with an Illumina HiSeq 2500. TCR library preparation used molecular barcoding, with unique molecular identifiers applied to normalize quantification of the TCRbeta repertoire. Using fastp at Q25 and MiXCR, TCRdb reprocessed the public reads and kept productive beta chains. A single entry per CDR3 protein holds the most common genes and DNA from its merged rows. For this sample there are roughly 400,000 distinct CDR3 sequences; around two fifths appear just once. 27% of the sample comes from the top ten.

The sample in question was PBMCs, obtained before TCRalphabeta/CD19-depleted stem cell transplant. The rearranged segments are TRBV7-2 and TRBJ1-2; TRBD1 is a weak D gene call, 5 bases matching. This sequence was found in a girl aged 2-10 years with aplastic anemia, due to receive a stem cell transplant. The sequenced DNA: TGTGCCAGCAGTTCACCGGGGCGTCCGAAATACACCTTC. Translated, it gives CASSSPGRPKYTF.